This T cell receptor beta chain is drawn from a study of blood T cell repertoires in COVID-19. The wider study: COVID-19 samples collected from the United States, Italy and Spain covered acute and convalescent phases. T cells, B-cell-depleted T cells, or PBMCs supplied cDNA or gDNA.

Germline lookup yields CDR1 SGHNT and CDR2 YYREEE (reference sequence). The CDR3 sequence is 15 residues long. J lost 0 bases, V lost 2 bases, and 3 bases had no gene match. In the original workflow: The authors estimated nucleated cell counts from reference gene primer amplification. Sequenced by immunoSEQ multiplex PCR; TCRdb stores in-frame clones only, minus some. D and trimming were read from the DNA, whereas the V and J calls and clone size are those reported in that table. The top ten clones hold 14% of a sample with tens of thousands of clones, about 88% of them seen once. This receptor was identified in a human donor with active COVID-19. The donor label of this sample is uncertain. Sequenced: peripheral blood. The chain links TRBV5-4 to TRBJ2-7, with 9 positions matching TRBD2. The CDR3 reads CASSFSGGNSYEQYF. The CDR3 DNA reads as TGTGCCAGCAGCTTCAGCGGGGGGAACTCCTACGAGCAGTACTTC.